The 27 T cell receptor beta chains in this list originate from one sample, sequenced in a study of T cells in Graves' hyperthyroidism and ophthalmopathy. RNA transcripts were the template for amplifying TCR beta CDR3 regions. RT-PCR in the first round (using the HTBI primer set) targeted the TCR CDR3. TCRdb redid the calling of the multiplex PCR reads with MiXCR, one entry per CDR3 protein. This table holds a few hundred thousand distinct CDR3 sequences, approximately 17% found once. The sequencing sample was made of blood. The receptor set was obtained from a woman aged 18-30 years with Graves' ophthalmopathy.

The chain recombines TRBV5-1 with TRBJ2-5; possible D gene TRBD2, 6 bases. The CDR3 totals 14 residues. Trimming removed 4 bases from V and 4 bases from J, with 14 bases in between. The germline V gene encodes CDR1 SGHRS and CDR2 YFSETQ. The CDR3 DNA sequence: TGCGCCAGCAGCACTTGGAGGGCCCCAGAGACCCAGTACTTC. It yields the protein CASSTWRAPETQYF.

V and J are TRBV19 and TRBJ1-5; 7 nucleotides match TRBD1. Germline-derived CDR1 and CDR2 are LNHDA and SQIVND (reference sequence). J gave up 7 bases and V 6 bases, and 6 bases lay outside the gene matches. CDR3 length: 13 amino acids. The CDR3: CASRTGPGQPQHF. The CDR3 DNA follows: TGTGCCAGTAGGACAGGGCCGGGACAGCCCCAGCATTTT.

This clonotype was recorded at least ten times. The V and J genes are TRBV2 and TRBJ1-1, with a tentative D call TRBD1 (5 bases). V dropped 8 bases and J dropped 1 base, with 17 bases sitting between them. The CDR3 spans 15 residues. Germline loops: CDR1 SNHLY, CDR2 FYNNEI. The CDR3 DNA reads as TGTGCCAGCCGGGCAGGGACTGATTCGAACACTGAAGCTTTCTTT. Protein: CASRAGTDSNTEAFF.

This clonotype was picked up many times. The chain is built from TRBV2 and TRBJ2-3, with TRBD2 matching over 12 bases. The junction had 4 bases not matched to a gene; V was cut back by 7 bases and J by 2 bases. The CDR3 is 15 amino acids. Looked up from germline, CDR1 is SNHLY and CDR2 is FYNNEI. The chain's CDR3 is CASMGLAGTTDTQYF. The CDR3 region has the DNA TGTGCCAGCATGGGACTAGCGGGCACCACAGATACGCAGTATTTT.

This clonotype was seen at least ten times. The rearrangement uses TRBV7-2 and TRBJ2-7, with 8 nucleotides matching TRBD2. V was pared by 5 bases and J by 4 bases, with 10 bases of the junction left unmatched. The CDR3 runs to 15 residues. Germline V gives CDR1 SGHTA, CDR2 FQGNSA. DNA for the CDR3: TGTGCCAGCAGCCCCGTGTCGGGCGGGAGGTACGAGCAGTACTTC. This translates into CASSPVSGGRYEQYF.

This clonotype occurred many times. This chain uses TRBV20-1 with TRBJ1-6, with TRBD1 matching over 7 bases. The CDR3 is made up of 12 amino acids. Germline lookup yields CDR1 DFQATT and CDR2 SNEGSKA (reference sequence). V lost 6 bases to trimming and J lost 10 bases; unmatched junction nucleotides: 6. The CDR3 sequence: CSADRRGSPLHF. The CDR3 DNA sequence: TGCAGTGCGGACAGGAGGGGGTCACCCCTCCACTTT.

This clonotype was counted many times. The J gene is TRBJ2-3, the V gene TRBV5-1; TRBD2 aligns across 7 bases. Germline-derived CDR1 and CDR2 are SGHRS and YFSETQ. The junction had 9 bases not matched to a gene; V was cut back by 4 bases and J by 10 bases. CDR3 size: 13 residues. The CDR3 spells CASSPPGGGAQYF. CDR3 nucleotide sequence: TGCGCCAGCAGCCCCCCGGGGGGAGGGGCGCAGTATTTT.

Ten or more counts support this clonotype. The chain couples TRBV14 to TRBJ2-7, with D uncertain. V lost 1 base, J lost 3 bases, and 7 bases lay in between. This CDR3 is built from 13 residues. Germline CDR1 is SGHDN and CDR2 is FVKESK. CDR3 nucleotide sequence: TGTGCCAGCAGCCAAGCACAGATCTACGAGCAGTACTTC. This encodes CASSQAQIYEQYF.

This clonotype has at least ten counts. V is TRBV7-9 and J is TRBJ2-7, with unresolved D. The CDR3 has 10 amino acids. Germline CDR1 is SEHNR and CDR2 is FQNEAQ (reference sequence). With 1 base removed from V and 6 bases from J, the gap between germline ends came to 1 base. CDR3 nucleotides: TGTGCCAGCAGCTTAGTCGAGCAGTACTTC. Protein sequence: CASSLVEQYF.

The V call is TRBV4-1, the J call TRBJ1-1, with D possibly being TRBD1 (5 bases). V was pared by 4 bases and J by 11 bases, with 26 bases between. Germline V CDR1 and CDR2: MGHRA, YSYEKL. This CDR3 contains 16 residues. The CDR3 sequence: CASSRATREGQRMAFF. For the CDR3, the DNA is TGCGCCAGCAGCCGCGCCACTAGAGAGGGGCAGCGAATGGCTTTCTTT.

The chain combines TRBV13 with TRBJ2-1, with TRBD2 identical over 13 bases. Trimming at V came to 4 bases and at J to 4 bases, leaving 4 bases not matched to a gene. Germline CDR1 is PRHDT and CDR2 is FYEKMQ (reference sequence). The CDR3 is made up of 16 amino acids. CDR3 residues: CASSYGTSGTYNEQFF. The CDR3 DNA is TGTGCCAGCAGCTATGGGACTAGCGGGACTTACAATGAGCAGTTCTTC.

V and J are TRBV2 and TRBJ2-7; the D gene is possibly TRBD2 (5 bases). CDR1 is SNHLY and CDR2 is FYNNEI in the germline V gene. V shed 5 bases and J shed 7 bases, with 9 bases lying between them. This CDR3 has 11 residues. The CDR3 spells CASSTRVEQYF. CDR3 sequence (DNA): TGTGCCAGCAGTACTAGGGTGGAGCAGTACTTC. Supplemented by reference TRBV2 and TRBJ2-7, the full variable domain reads EPEVTQTPSHQVTQMGQEVILRCVPISNHLYFYWYRQILGQKVEFLVSFYNNEISEKSEIFDDQFSVERPDGSNFTLKIRSTKLEDSAMYFCASSTRVEQYFGPGTRLTVT.

V gene TRBV25-1 combines with J gene TRBJ1-2; D may be TRBD1 (5 bases). The germline gives CDR1 MGHDK, CDR2 SYGVNS. There are 13 residues in the CDR3. Trimming pared 3 bases from V and 5 bases from J, leaving 10 bases between. The CDR3 here is CASSETTVYGYTF. The CDR3 region has the DNA TGTGCCAGCAGTGAGACGACAGTGTATGGCTACACCTTC.

This clonotype came up many times. This sequence joins TRBV18 and TRBJ2-7; the D gene could be TRBD1 or TRBD2 (6 bases each). This CDR3 region has 15 residues. V was cut by 8 bases and J by 0 bases, with 17 bases left in between. The germline V gene encodes CDR1 KGHSH and CDR2 LQKENI. This CDR3 is CASQEGGHISYEQYF. The CDR3 nucleotides read TGTGCCAGCCAAGAGGGGGGCCACATCTCCTACGAGCAGTACTTC.

The V and J genes are TRBV3-1 and TRBJ2-2; 8 nucleotides agree with TRBD1. V shed 3 bases, J shed 5 bases, and the junction held 5 bases outside the gene matches. The germline V gene has CDR1 LGHDT and CDR2 YNNKEL (reference sequence). CDR3 length: 15 amino acids. The CDR3 DNA follows: TGTGCCAGCAGCCACCGGGACAGGTATACCGGGGAGCTGTTTTTT. Translated, it gives CASSHRDRYTGELFF.

This clonotype has more than one count but fewer than ten. V and J are TRBV27 and TRBJ1-6, with D possibly matching TRBD1 (5 bases). V was trimmed by 5 bases and J by 4 bases, leaving 9 bases between them. Germline loops: CDR1 MNHEY, CDR2 SMNVEV (reference sequence). The CDR3 length is 14 residues. The DNA of the CDR3 is TGTGCCAGCAGTGGGTGGGGGTATAATTCACCCCTCCACTTT. Encoded protein: CASSGWGYNSPLHF.

The gene calls are TRBV4-3 and TRBJ2-1; D not resolved. Trimming took off 2 bases at V and 7 bases at J, with 9 bases between the two ends. CDR1 LGHNA and CDR2 YSLEER come from the germline V gene. CDR3 size: 13 residues. DNA for the CDR3: TGCGCCAGCAGCCAATACGCTGCAAATGAGCAGTTCTTC. Its protein product is CASSQYAANEQFF.

The chain uses TRBV5-1 and TRBJ2-5, with 7 bases aligning to TRBD1. CDR3 length equals 14 residues. V lost 5 bases and J lost 1; bases outside the gene matches: 5. CDR1 and CDR2 (germline): SGHRS, YFSETQ. This chain's CDR3 is CASSTGQLQETQYF. DNA of the CDR3: TGCGCCAGCAGTACGGGACAGCTCCAAGAGACCCAGTACTTC.

This clonotype showed up many times. V and J are TRBV30 and TRBJ1-1; D gene ambiguous. The germline gives CDR1 GTSNPN, CDR2 SVGIG (reference sequence). Trimming took 4 bases from V and 5 from J, leaving 8 bases between them. The CDR3 is made up of 11 amino acids. The CDR3 region is CAWIWRTEAFF. Written as DNA, the CDR3 is TGTGCCTGGATATGGCGGACTGAAGCTTTCTTT.

The chain carries TRBV7-8 and TRBJ1-2; D unclear. Trimming took 1 base from V and 4 from J, leaving 10 bases between them. This CDR3 comprises 14 residues. CDR1 is SGHVS and CDR2 is FQNEAQ in the germline V gene. The CDR3 nucleotides read TGTGCCAGCAGCTTAGAATGGGTGGTCTATGGCTACACCTTC. It is translated as CASSLEWVVYGYTF.

The chain employs TRBV6-1 and TRBJ1-5; D is possibly TRBD1 (5 bases). The germline CDR1 and CDR2 sequences are MNHNS and SASEGT. Trimming shortened V by 6 bases and J by 6 bases, and 15 bases separated the two germline ends. The CDR3 runs to 14 residues. The CDR3 protein is CASSRGGEGQPQHF. For the CDR3, the DNA is TGTGCCAGCAGCCGGGGGGGGGAGGGTCAGCCCCAGCATTTT.

The table lists this clonotype with a few counts. The DNA of the CDR3 is TGTGCCAGCTCCAACCGGGGGGCAGGGAATGAAAAACTGTTTTTT. The encoded protein is CASSNRGAGNEKLFF. V is TRBV27 and J is TRBJ1-4; TRBD1 might be the D (6 bases). This CDR3 comprises 15 residues. Germline assignment: CDR1 MNHEY and CDR2 SMNVEV (reference sequence). V was trimmed by 8 bases and J by 5 bases, leaving 18 bases between them. The whole variable domain, filled in from reference TRBV27 and TRBJ1-4, reads EAQVTQNPRYLITVTGKKLTVTCSQNMNHEYMSWYRQDPGLGLRQIYYSMNVEVTDKGDVPEGYKVSRKEKRNFPLILESPSPNQTSLYFCASSNRGAGNEKLFFGSGTQLSVL.

This clonotype showed up just a few times. V gene TRBV5-1 combines with J gene TRBJ2-7; 7 positions agree with TRBD1. CDR3 length: 15 residues. V lost 0 bases and J lost 3; bases outside the gene matches: 6. The V gene's germline CDR1 is SGHRS and CDR2 YFSETQ. The CDR3 spells CASSLAPGGNYEQYF. DNA for the CDR3: TGCGCCAGCAGCTTGGCGCCAGGGGGAAACTACGAGCAGTACTTC.

This clonotype was seen more than once but under ten times. The V and J genes are TRBV25-1 and TRBJ2-7; 9 nucleotides match TRBD1. CDR1 and CDR2 (germline): MGHDK, SYGVNS. Germline trimming cut 2 bases from V and 3 bases from J; bases unmatched to any gene: 17. The CDR3 extends over 19 amino acids. The CDR3 nucleotides are TGTGCCAGCAGTGAACCCCGGACAGGGGTCGGCATAGGGCTCTACGAGCAGTACTTC. Residues: CASSEPRTGVGIGLYEQYF.

This clonotype was detected many times. This chain connects TRBV6-1 to TRBJ2-5; TRBD1 matches at 11 bases. CDR1 MNHNS and CDR2 SASEGT come from the germline V gene. With 6 bases clipped from V and 5 bases from J, the junction kept 2 bases outside the gene matches. CDR3 length equals 13 residues. CDR3 bases: TGTGCCAGCAGGGACAGGGGGCGGGAGACCCAGTACTTC. This gives the protein CASRDRGRETQYF.

This clonotype occurred a few times. This chain's CDR3 is CASSYSVEQPQHF. The DNA for the CDR3 is TGTGCCAGCAGTTACTCAGTAGAGCAGCCCCAGCATTTT. V usage is TRBV6-5 and J usage is TRBJ1-5; no reliable D call. This CDR3 comprises 13 residues. Germline-derived CDR1 and CDR2 are MNHEY and SVGAGI. The V end lost 0 bases, the J end lost 7 bases, and 7 bases lay between the germline ends.

This clonotype has a handful of counts. V is TRBV4-1 and J is TRBJ1-3; maybe TRBD1 (5 bases). CDR1 MGHRA and CDR2 YSYEKL come from the germline V gene. There are 16 residues in the CDR3. The V gene lost 0 bases and the J gene lost 0 bases, with 9 bases spanning the gap. The DNA for the CDR3 is TGCGCCAGCAGCCAAGATGACAGATTCTCTGGAAACACCATATATTTT. This sequence encodes CASSQDDRFSGNTIYF.